This TCR beta chain is from a study of spatial heterogeneity in lung cancer (dated by TCRdb to about 2019). The study in broad terms: Beta-chain transcripts were consistently detected in greater numbers than alpha-chain transcripts, which likely reflects a higher abundance of beta-chain transcripts. TCR transcript counts in tumor regions correlated strongly with a T cell transcriptional module score from matched bulk RNA-seq. In the raw uncorrected reads, each unique combination of TCR and UMI appeared more than ten times on average. In non-small cell lung cancer, the study quantitatively compared TCR alpha and beta repertoires across several tumor regions, matched nontumor lung, and blood. TCR repertoire features were related to nonsynonymous mutation counts determined by whole-exome sequencing of tumor tissue. At surgery, both alpha and beta chains were TCR-sequenced in fewer than 250 tumor regions, approximately 64 matched nontumor lung samples and 56 PBMC samples.

The time point label, read with the paper, signifies: sample taken at primary tumor resection. Samples were obtained from 70 to 85 patients with early-stage, untreated non-small cell lung cancer from the lung TRACERx cohort. For TCR sequencing, whole RNA was extracted from tumor and nontumor lung tissue, or from cryopreserved PBMC samples, and no cell sorting was done. A patient was chosen for TCR sequencing only when enough RNA was available from at least two tumor regions. Before being selected, tumor and adjacent nontumor lung specimens were reviewed by a lung pathologist. General conclusions and limits of the study: A correlation was observed between the number of expanded intratumoral alpha and beta TCRs and the tumor nonsynonymous mutation count. Additional single-cell paired TCR alpha and beta sequencing was considered necessary to confirm, at a functional level, the hypothesis that regional TCRs recognize regional mutations. TCR-seq coverage of tumor T cells was estimated at only approximately 7% for alpha chains and 13% for beta chains. Counts of ubiquitous and regional expanded TCRs were found to correlate with counts of ubiquitous and regional nonsynonymous mutations, respectively.

In this sample, this clonotype turned up many times. It lacks a known antigen. No base qualities exist here, and no much larger clone lies one base off it. The library came from 5' RACE. This sample was sequenced with a NextSeq 500. To allow correction of PCR and sequencing errors, the TCR library protocol tagged every TCR cDNA molecule with a unique molecular identifier. For the original study's pipeline: Decombinator tools were used for TCR identification, UMI-based error correction and CDR3 extraction. Expanded TCRs were defined as those above a frequency of 2 per 1,000, corresponding to the top 1% of the tumor frequency distribution. Expanded tumor TCRs were classed as regional if statistically deemed absent (corrected P<0.05) from at least one tumor region, otherwise ubiquitous. Rényi diversity was computed with the R vegan package after subsampling each repertoire 100 times to 5,000 TCRs. CDR3 similarity networks were built from amino acid triplet string-kernel similarity, with CDR3s being connected when pairwise similarity was above 0.82. Through fastp at Q25 and MiXCR, TCRdb rebuilt clones from the public reads, retaining in-frame beta chains. Every distinct CDR3 protein forms one entry, paired with its most common genes and DNA. These V and J calls are TCRdb output, not the study's own analysis. The table for this sample lists approximately 23,000 distinct CDR3 sequences; around 5% of them were counted only once. The ten largest clones add up to around 10% of the sample.

The TCR originated in a male donor with early-stage non-small cell lung cancer. The source material was lung tumor tissue, sampled at surgery.

The nucleotide sequence is given as TGCAGCGCTCAGACTAGCGGGATAGGCTACGAGCAGTACTTC. This codes for CSAQTSGIGYEQYF. The sequence links TRBV29-1 to TRBJ2-7; 11 junctional bases match TRBD2. Trimming removed 7 bases from V and 3 bases from J; the gene matches leave 8 bases unexplained. Per the germline V gene, SQVTM is the CDR1 and ANQGSEA is the CDR2. The CDR3 starts with the cysteine, ends with the phenylalanine, and has 14 residues. Kept here is only the CDR3 DNA, which spans 42 bases and is read in frame from base 1.